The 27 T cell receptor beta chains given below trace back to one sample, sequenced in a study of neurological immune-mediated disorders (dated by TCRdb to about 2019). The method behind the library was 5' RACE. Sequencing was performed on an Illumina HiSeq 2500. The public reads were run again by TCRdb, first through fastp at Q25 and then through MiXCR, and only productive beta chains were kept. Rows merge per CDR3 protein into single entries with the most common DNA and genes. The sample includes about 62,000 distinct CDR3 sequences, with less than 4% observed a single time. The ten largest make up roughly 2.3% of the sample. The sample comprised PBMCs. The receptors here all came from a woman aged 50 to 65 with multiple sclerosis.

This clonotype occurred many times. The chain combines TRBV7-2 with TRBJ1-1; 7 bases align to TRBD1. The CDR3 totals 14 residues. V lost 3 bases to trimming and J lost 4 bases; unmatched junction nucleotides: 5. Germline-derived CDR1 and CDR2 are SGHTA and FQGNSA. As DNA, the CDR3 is TGTGCCAGCAGCTTCCGCAGGGGGGCCACTGAAGCTTTCTTT. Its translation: CASSFRRGATEAFF.

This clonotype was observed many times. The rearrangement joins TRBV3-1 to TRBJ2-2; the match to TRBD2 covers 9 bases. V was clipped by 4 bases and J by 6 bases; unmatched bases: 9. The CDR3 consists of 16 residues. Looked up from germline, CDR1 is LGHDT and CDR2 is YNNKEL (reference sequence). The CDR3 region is CASSLAGAGGAGELFF. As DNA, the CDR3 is TGTGCCAGCAGCCTCGCCGGAGCGGGAGGAGCCGGGGAGCTGTTTTTT.

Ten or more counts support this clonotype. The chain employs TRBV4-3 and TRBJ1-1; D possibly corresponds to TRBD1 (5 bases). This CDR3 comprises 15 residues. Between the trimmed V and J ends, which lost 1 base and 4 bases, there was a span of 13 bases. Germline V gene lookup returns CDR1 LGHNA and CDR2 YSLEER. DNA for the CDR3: TGCGCCAGCAGCCAAGCGATAGTGAGGGGCACTGAAGCTTTCTTT. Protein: CASSQAIVRGTEAFF.

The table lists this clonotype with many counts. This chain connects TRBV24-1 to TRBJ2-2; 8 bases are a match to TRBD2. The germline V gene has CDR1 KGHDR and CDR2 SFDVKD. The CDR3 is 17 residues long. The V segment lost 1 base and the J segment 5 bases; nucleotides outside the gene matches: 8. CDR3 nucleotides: TGTGCCACCAGTGATTTCAGCGGGACTAGGGAGACCGGGGAGCTGTTTTTT. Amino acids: CATSDFSGTRETGELFF.

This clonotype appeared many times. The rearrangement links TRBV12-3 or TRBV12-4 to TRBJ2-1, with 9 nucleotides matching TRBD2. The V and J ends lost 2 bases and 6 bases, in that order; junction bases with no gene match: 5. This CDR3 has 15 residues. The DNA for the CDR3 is TGTGCCAGCAGTTTAATTAGCGGGAGAAGCAATGAGCAGTTCTTC. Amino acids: CASSLISGRSNEQFF.

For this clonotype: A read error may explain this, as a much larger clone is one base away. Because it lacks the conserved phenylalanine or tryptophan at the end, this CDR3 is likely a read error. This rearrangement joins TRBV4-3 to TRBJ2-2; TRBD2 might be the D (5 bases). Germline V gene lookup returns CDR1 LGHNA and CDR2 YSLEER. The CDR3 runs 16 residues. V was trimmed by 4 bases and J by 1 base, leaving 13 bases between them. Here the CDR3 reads CASSLKYGRNTGELFI. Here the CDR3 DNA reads TGCGCCAGCAGCCTAAAATATGGGAGGAACACCGGGGAGCTGTTTATT.

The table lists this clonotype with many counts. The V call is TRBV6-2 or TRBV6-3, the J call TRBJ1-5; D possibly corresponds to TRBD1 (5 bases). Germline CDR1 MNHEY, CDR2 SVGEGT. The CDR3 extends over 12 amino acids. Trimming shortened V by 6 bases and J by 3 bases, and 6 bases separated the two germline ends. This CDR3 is CASRDNNQPQHF. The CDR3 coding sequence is TGTGCCAGCAGGGACAACAATCAGCCCCAGCATTTT.

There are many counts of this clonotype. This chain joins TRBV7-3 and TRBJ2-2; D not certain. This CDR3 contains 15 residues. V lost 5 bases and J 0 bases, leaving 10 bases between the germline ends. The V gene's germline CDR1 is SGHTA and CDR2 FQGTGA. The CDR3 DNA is TGTGCCAGCAGCCCCGGGCAAGCGAACACCGGGGAGCTGTTTTTT. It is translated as CASSPGQANTGELFF.

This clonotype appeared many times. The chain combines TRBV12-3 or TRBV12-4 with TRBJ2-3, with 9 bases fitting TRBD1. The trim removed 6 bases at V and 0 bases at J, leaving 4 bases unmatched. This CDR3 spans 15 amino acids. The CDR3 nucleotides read TGTGCCAGCAGCCTCGACAGGGGGAGCACAGATACGCAGTATTTT. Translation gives CASSLDRGSTDTQYF.

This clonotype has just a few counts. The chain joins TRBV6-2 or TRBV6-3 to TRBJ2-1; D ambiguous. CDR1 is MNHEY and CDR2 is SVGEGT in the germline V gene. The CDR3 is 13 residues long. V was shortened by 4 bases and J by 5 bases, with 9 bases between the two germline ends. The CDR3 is CASSWGWDNEQFF. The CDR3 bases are TGTGCCAGCAGTTGGGGTTGGGACAATGAGCAGTTCTTC.

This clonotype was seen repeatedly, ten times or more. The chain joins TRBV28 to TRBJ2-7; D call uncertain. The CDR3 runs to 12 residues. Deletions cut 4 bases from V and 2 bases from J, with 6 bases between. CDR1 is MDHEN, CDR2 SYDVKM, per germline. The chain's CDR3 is CASSSETYEQYF. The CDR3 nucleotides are TGTGCCAGCAGTTCGGAGACCTACGAGCAGTACTTC.

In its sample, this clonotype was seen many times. The DNA of the CDR3 is TGTGCCAGCAGCTTAGATCTCAGGTCGTACGAGCAGTACTTC. This sequence encodes CASSLDLRSYEQYF. V is TRBV11-2 and J is TRBJ2-7; D is ambiguous. The CDR3 is 14 amino acids. The V and J ends lost 0 bases and 4 bases respectively, with 10 bases between them. Germline loops: CDR1 SGHAT, CDR2 FQNNGV. The complete variable domain, with remaining parts taken from reference TRBV11-2 and TRBJ2-7, reads EAGVAQSPRYKIIEKRQSVAFWCNPISGHATLYWYQQILGQGPKLLIQFQNNGVVDDSQLPKDRFSAERLKGVDSTLKIQPAKLEDSAVYLCASSLDLRSYEQYFGPGTRLTVT.

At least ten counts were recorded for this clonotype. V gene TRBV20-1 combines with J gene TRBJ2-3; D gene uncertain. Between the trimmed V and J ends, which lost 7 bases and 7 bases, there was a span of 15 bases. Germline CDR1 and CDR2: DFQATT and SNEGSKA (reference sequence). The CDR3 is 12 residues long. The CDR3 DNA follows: TGCAGTGTCAAGCGAGGCACGAATACGCAGTATTTT. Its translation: CSVKRGTNTQYF.

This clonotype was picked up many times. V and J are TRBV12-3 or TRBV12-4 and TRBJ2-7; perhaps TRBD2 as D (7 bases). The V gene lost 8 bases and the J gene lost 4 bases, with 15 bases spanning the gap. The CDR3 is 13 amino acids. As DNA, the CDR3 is TGTGCCAGCTCCTCGGGGGGCTATTACGAGCAGTACTTC. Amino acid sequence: CASSSGGYYEQYF.

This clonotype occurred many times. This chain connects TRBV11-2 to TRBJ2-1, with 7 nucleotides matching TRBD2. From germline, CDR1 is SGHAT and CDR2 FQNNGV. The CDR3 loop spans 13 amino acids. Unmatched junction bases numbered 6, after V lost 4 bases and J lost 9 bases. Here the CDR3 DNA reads TGTGCCAGCAGCTCCGGACTAGGCGGTGAGCAGTTCTTC. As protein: CASSSGLGGEQFF.

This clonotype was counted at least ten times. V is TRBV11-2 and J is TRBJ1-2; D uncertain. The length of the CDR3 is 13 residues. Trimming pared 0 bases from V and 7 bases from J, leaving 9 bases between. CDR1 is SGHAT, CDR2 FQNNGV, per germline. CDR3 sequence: CASSLERVGGYTF. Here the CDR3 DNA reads TGTGCCAGCAGCTTAGAACGAGTAGGTGGCTACACCTTC.

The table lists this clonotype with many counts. The CDR3 reads CSARDHSSGNTIYF. CDR3 coding DNA: TGCAGTGCTAGAGATCACAGCTCTGGAAACACCATATATTTT. This rearrangement joins TRBV20-1 to TRBJ1-3; no reliable D call. V was pared by 0 bases and J by 0 bases, with 6 bases between. The germline V gene has CDR1 DFQATT and CDR2 SNEGSKA (reference sequence). The CDR3 is 14 residues long.

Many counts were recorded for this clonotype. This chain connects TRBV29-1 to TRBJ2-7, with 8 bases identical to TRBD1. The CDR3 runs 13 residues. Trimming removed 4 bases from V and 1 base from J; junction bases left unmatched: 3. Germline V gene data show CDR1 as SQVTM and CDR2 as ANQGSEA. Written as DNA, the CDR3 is TGCAGCGTTGTCTACAGGGGGTCCTACGAGCAGTACTTC. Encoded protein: CSVVYRGSYEQYF.

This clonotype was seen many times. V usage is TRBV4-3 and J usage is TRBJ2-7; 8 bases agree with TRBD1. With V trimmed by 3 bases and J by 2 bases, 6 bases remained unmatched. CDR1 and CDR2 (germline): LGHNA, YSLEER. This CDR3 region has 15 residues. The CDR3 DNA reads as TGCGCCAGCAGCCAGACCGGGACAGGCGCCTACGAGCAGTACTTC. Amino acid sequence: CASSQTGTGAYEQYF.

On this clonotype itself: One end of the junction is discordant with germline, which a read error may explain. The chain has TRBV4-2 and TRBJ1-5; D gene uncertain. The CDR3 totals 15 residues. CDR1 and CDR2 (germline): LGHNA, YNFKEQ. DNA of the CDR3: TGTGCCAGCAGCCAAGAGGTTTATAGCAATCAGCCCCAGAATTTT. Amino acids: CASSQEVYSNQPQNF.

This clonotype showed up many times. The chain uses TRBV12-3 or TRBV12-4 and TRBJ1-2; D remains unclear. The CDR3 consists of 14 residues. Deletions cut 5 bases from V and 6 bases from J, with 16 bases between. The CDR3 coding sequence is TGTGCCAGCAGTCAGCATATGGGGAATAATGGCTACACCTTC. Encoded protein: CASSQHMGNNGYTF.

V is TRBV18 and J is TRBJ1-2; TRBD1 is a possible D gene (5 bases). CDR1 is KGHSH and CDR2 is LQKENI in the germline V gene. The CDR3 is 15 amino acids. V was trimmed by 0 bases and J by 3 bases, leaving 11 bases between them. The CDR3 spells CASSPPAGTYYGYTF. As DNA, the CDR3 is TGTGCCAGCTCACCACCGGCAGGGACTTACTATGGCTACACCTTC.

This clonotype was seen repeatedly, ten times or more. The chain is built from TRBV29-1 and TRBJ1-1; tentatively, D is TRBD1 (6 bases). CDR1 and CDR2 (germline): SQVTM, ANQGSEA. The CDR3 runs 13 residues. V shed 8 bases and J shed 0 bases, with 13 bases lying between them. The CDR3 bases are TGCAGCTACCGTGGGGGCCTGAACACTGAAGCTTTCTTT. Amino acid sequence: CSYRGGLNTEAFF.

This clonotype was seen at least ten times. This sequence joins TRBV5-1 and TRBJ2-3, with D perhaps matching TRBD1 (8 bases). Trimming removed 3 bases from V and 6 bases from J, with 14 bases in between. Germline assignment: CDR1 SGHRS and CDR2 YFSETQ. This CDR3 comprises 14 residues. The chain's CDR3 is CASSSEQGGDTQYF. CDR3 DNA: TGCGCCAGCAGCTCTGAACAGGGGGGGGATACGCAGTATTTT.

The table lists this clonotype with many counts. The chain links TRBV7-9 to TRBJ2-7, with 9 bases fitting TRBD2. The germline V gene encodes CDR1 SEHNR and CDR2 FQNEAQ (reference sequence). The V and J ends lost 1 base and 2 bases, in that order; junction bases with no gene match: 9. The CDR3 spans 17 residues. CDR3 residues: CASSLDQGLARTYEQYF. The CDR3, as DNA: TGTGCCAGCAGCTTAGACCAGGGACTAGCCCGAACCTACGAGCAGTACTTC.

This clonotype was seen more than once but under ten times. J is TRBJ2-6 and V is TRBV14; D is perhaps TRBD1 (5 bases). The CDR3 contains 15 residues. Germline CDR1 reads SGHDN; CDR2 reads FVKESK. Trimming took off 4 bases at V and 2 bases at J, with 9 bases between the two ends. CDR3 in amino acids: CASSPRQTGANVLTF. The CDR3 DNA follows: TGTGCCAGCAGCCCCAGACAGACTGGGGCCAACGTCCTGACTTTC.

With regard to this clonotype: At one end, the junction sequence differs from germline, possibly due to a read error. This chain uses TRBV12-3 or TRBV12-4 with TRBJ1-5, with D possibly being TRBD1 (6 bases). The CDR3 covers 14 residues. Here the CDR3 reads CASSQQQGNQPQNF. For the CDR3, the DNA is TGTGCCAGCAGTCAGCAACAGGGAAATCAGCCCCAGAATTTT.